At least ten counts were recorded for the clone carrying this TCR beta chain. Its antigen is unknown. The CDR3 spans 16 residues. Germline V gene lookup returns CDR1 KGHDR and CDR2 SFDVKD. Trimming took 4 bases from V and 0 from J; bases not matched to a gene: 6. One entry per CDR3 protein results from TCRdb running MiXCR on the 5' RACE reads. The profile shows about 32,000 distinct CDR3 sequences, 8% to 9.5% of them singletons. This sample was included in a study of early T cells in non-severe SARS-CoV-2 infection. Study observations and caveats: VDJdb-based annotation leaned toward anti-spike CD8 responses and missed private and CD4 specificities.

The origin of this receptor is an adult who was a healthcare worker with PCR-confirmed SARS-CoV-2 infection or an uninfected control (not recorded which). Specimen: whole blood. V and J are TRBV24-1 and TRBJ2-3, with 7 bases aligning to TRBD1. CDR3 protein: CATSETGTASTDTQYF. CDR3 DNA sequence: TGTGCCACCAGTGAAACCGGGACAGCAAGCACAGATACGCAGTATTTT.